What follows describes a single T cell receptor (beta chain). As yet, its antigen is unknown. This entry comes from a study of OX40 agonist ivuxolimab in advanced cancers. Overall study: The group had a mean age of about 60 years, ranged from 23 to 79, and was just under 85% male. Three patients showed partial responses: one hepatocellular carcinoma and two cutaneous melanoma cases.

The table came from immunoSEQ multiplex PCR; TCRdb's copy has only in-frame clones and leaves some out. The sample consists of roughly 96,000 clones, 84% of them appearing once. V trimming: 4 bases; J trimming: 4 bases; junction bases outside the gene matches: 8. Germline CDR1 SGDLS, CDR2 YYNGEE. The length of the CDR3 is 14 residues. Points from the study as a whole: Compared with CD4+, CD8+ T cells on average had more expanded clones.

Patients were ruled out by autoimmune disease history or systemic immunosuppression. The receptor was isolated from an adult with an advanced solid tumor such as melanoma, head and neck, liver or kidney cancer. The gene calls are TRBV9 and TRBJ2-7; 7 nucleotides align to TRBD1. This material consisted of CD4+ or CD8+ T cells sorted from blood, taken in a trial of the OX40 agonist ivuxolimab. The CDR3 sequence: CASSPRTGNYEQYF. CDR3 sequence (DNA): TGTGCCAGCAGCCCAAGGACAGGAAATTACGAGCAGTACTTC. Looking up the rest from reference TRBV9 and TRBJ2-7 gives the full variable domain: DSGVTQTPKHLITATGQRVTLRCSPRSGDLSVYWYQQSLDQGLQFLIQYYNGEERAKGNILERFSAQQFPDLHSELNLSSLELGDSALYFCASSPRTGNYEQYFGPGTRLTVT.